This entry lists 7 T cell receptor beta chains sequenced from one sample in a study of T cells in localized non-small cell lung cancer. The protocol was immunoSEQ multiplex PCR, while the TCRdb copy is restricted to in-frame clones and leaves out a portion. This sample has roughly 48,000 clones, with around 77% found just once. Material: peripheral blood, obtained before any cancer treatment. The receptors were sampled from a man between 35 and 75 years old with stage I squamous cell lung carcinoma.

This chain joins TRBV18 and TRBJ2-5; D may be TRBD2 (7 bases). Germline CDR1 reads KGHSH; CDR2 reads LQKENI. V gave up 3 bases and J gave up 5 bases, with 10 bases separating them. The CDR3 contains 13 residues. The CDR3 sequence: CASSPGGPETQYF. The CDR3 DNA is TGTGCCAGCTCACCGGGGGGGCCGGAGACCCAGTACTTC.

This clone has only one observation. The V gene is TRBV6-1, the J gene TRBJ2-1; D is uncertain. Germline CDR1 reads MNHNS; CDR2 reads SASEGT. Between the trimmed V and J ends, which lost 3 bases and 0 bases, there was a span of 6 bases. The length of the CDR3 is 14 residues. The CDR3 sequence: CASSDSSSYNEQFF. DNA for the CDR3: TGTGCCAGCAGTGACTCCAGCTCCTACAATGAGCAGTTCTTC.

The V call is TRBV27, the J call TRBJ2-1, with D unclear. This CDR3 comprises 9 residues. V lost 9 bases to trimming and J lost 9 bases, with 6 bases between them. The germline V gene encodes CDR1 MNHEY and CDR2 SMNVEV (reference sequence). The CDR3 bases are TGTGCCAGTGGTGTTGAGCAGTTCTTC. Its protein is CASGVEQFF.

Concerning this clone itself: The junction differs from germline at one of its ends, possibly a read error. J is TRBJ2-1 and V is TRBV30; 9 positions match TRBD2. Germline assignment: CDR1 GTSNPN and CDR2 SVGIG (reference sequence). The CDR3 contains 15 residues. The CDR3 protein is CAGSGWGGRGGEQFF. CDR3 coding DNA: TGTGCCGGGAGCGGCTGGGGGGGGCGGGGGGGCGAGCAGTTCTTC.

The V call is TRBV10-3, the J call TRBJ1-6; D is ambiguous. Germline CDR1 is ENHRY and CDR2 is SYGVKD. Trimming removed 10 bases at V and 4 bases at J, with 17 bases between. This CDR3 has 15 residues. The chain's CDR3 is CATTQDGSYNSPLHF. The CDR3 DNA reads as TGTGCCACCACCCAAGATGGGTCGTATAATTCACCCCTCCACTTT.

This clone was seen only a few times. The chain combines TRBV7-2 with TRBJ1-1; the D gene is possibly TRBD1 (5 bases). V gave up 2 bases and J gave up 5 bases, with 9 bases separating them. Germline V CDR1 and CDR2: SGHTA, FQGNSA. The CDR3 runs to 13 residues. As DNA, the CDR3 is TGTGCCAGCAGCTTATGGAAGGGGACTGAAGCTTTCTTT. It is translated as CASSLWKGTEAFF.

The V gene is TRBV30, the J gene TRBJ1-4; D is undetermined. V was cut by 1 base and J by 2 bases, with 11 bases left in between. Germline V gives CDR1 GTSNPN, CDR2 SVGIG (reference sequence). CDR3 length: 15 amino acids. The CDR3 DNA reads as TGTGCCTGGAGTGAAAGGACGGTCACTAATGAAAAACTGTTTTTT. It encodes CAWSERTVTNEKLFF.